Sequencing of this T cell receptor beta chain was carried out in a study of beta chain features in type 1 diabetes. As for this clone: What it binds is unknown.

The study reverse transcribed the entire isolated RNA, so it sequenced expressed TCRB transcripts. Libraries were prepared by immunoSEQ multiplex PCR; TCRdb keeps only in-frame clonotypes and omits some of them. The sample comprises some 700,000 clones, roughly 13% of which are singletons, and about 0.02% rests with the top ten. In germline, CDR1 is MNHEY, CDR2 SMNVEV (reference sequence). Trimming removed 6 bases from V and 6 bases from J, with 11 bases in between. The CDR3 loop spans 13 amino acids. General study points: Among patients with Type 1 diabetes, TCRB CDR3s were moderately but significantly shorter in every one of the four CD4+ subsets.

The origin of this receptor is a young man with type 1 diabetes. The specimen was naive CD4+ T cells from blood. The gene calls are TRBV27 and TRBJ1-4; maybe TRBD1 (5 bases). This chain's CDR3 is CASSPGLDEKLFF. As DNA, the CDR3 is TGTGCCAGCAGCCCGGGGCTTGATGAAAAACTGTTTTTT.